What follows are 32 T cell receptor beta chains derived from one specimen sequenced in a study of shared clonotypes between healthy human individuals. Profiled with immunoSEQ multiplex PCR; TCRdb holds only in-frame clones, not every one. The table shows some 2,500,000 clones, with approximately 93% occurring only once. Sequenced sample: naive CD4+ T cells from PBMCs. The sample's subset: CD45RA+ positively selected. The receptors originated from a young man in good health. Some clones in this sample may be carry-over from other donors' samples.

This rearrangement joins TRBV29-1 to TRBJ2-5; 8 bases line up with TRBD1. V trimming: 7 bases; J trimming: 5 bases; junction bases outside the gene matches: 9. The CDR3 is 13 residues long. Germline lookup yields CDR1 SQVTM and CDR2 ANQGSEA. The CDR3 spells CSGEDRVVETQYF. The CDR3 coding sequence is TGCAGCGGCGAGGACAGGGTGGTGGAGACCCAGTACTTC.

The V call is TRBV6-5, the J call TRBJ2-7; D is possibly TRBD2 (6 bases). Germline V lookup: CDR1 MNHEY, CDR2 SVGAGI. The CDR3 is 15 residues long. V was shortened by 0 bases and J by 0 bases, with 9 bases between the two germline ends. The CDR3 sequence is CASSYSRRDSYEQYF. As DNA, the CDR3 is TGTGCCAGCAGTTACTCGAGGAGGGACTCCTACGAGCAGTACTTC.

This sequence joins TRBV7-9 and TRBJ2-1; no clear D. Trimming removed 7 bases from V and 4 bases from J, with 5 bases in between. Germline V CDR1 and CDR2: SEHNR, FQNEAQ (reference sequence). The CDR3 runs to 11 residues. CDR3: CASKPYNEQFF. The DNA of the CDR3 is TGTGCCAGCAAGCCTTACAATGAGCAGTTCTTC.

This rearrangement joins TRBV28 to TRBJ2-1; no definite D call. Germline V lookup: CDR1 MDHEN, CDR2 SYDVKM. V shed 3 bases and J shed 8 bases, with 11 bases lying between them. This CDR3 comprises 13 residues. The CDR3 spells CASSFLMGDEQFF. DNA for the CDR3: TGTGCCAGCAGTTTTTTGATGGGTGATGAGCAGTTCTTC.

The rearrangement joins TRBV9 to TRBJ2-7, with D possibly matching TRBD1 (6 bases). The V and J ends lost 4 bases and 5 bases respectively, with 19 bases between them. The germline gives CDR1 SGDLS, CDR2 YYNGEE. CDR3 length: 15 amino acids. The CDR3 DNA reads as TGTGCCAGCAGCTATGGGGGCGGGCCGAGCCACGAGCAGTACTTC. Encoded protein: CASSYGGGPSHEQYF.

J is TRBJ1-2 and V is TRBV6-6, with D tentatively TRBD1 (5 bases). The germline V gene has CDR1 MNHNY and CDR2 SVGAGI (reference sequence). Trimming left V 8 bases short and J 6 bases short, with 16 bases between. The CDR3 covers 13 residues. The CDR3, as DNA: TGTGCCAGCCGATCCAGGGTTAAGGATGGCTACACCTTC. Protein product: CASRSRVKDGYTF.

J is TRBJ2-4 and V is TRBV28; a weak D match, TRBD1 (6 bases). From germline, CDR1 is MDHEN and CDR2 SYDVKM. CDR3 length: 15 residues. Between the trimmed V and J ends, which lost 5 bases and 0 bases, there was a span of 11 bases. The CDR3 nucleotides are TGTGCCAGCAGTCCGGGACATTTAGCCAAAAACATTCAGTACTTC. This sequence encodes CASSPGHLAKNIQYF.

The rearrangement links TRBV5-6 to TRBJ1-1; TRBD1 is a possible D gene (5 bases). CDR1 and CDR2 from the germline V gene are SGHDT and YYEEEE. The CDR3 is 12 amino acids. Trimming took 5 bases from V and 5 from J, leaving 10 bases between them. CDR3 amino acids: CASSLGVTEAFF. The CDR3 bases are TGTGCCAGCAGTTTAGGGGTAACTGAAGCTTTCTTT.

The chain is built from TRBV27 and TRBJ2-7, with TRBD2 matching 10 bases. The V gene end was trimmed by 5 bases and the J gene end by 0 bases; junction bases not matched to a gene: 10. Germline assignment: CDR1 MNHEY and CDR2 SMNVEV (reference sequence). The CDR3 spans 17 residues. DNA of the CDR3: TGTGCCAGCAGTGACCCCCCACCTAGCGGGGGCTCCTACGAGCAGTACTTC. It codes for CASSDPPPSGGSYEQYF.

This chain joins TRBV7-2 and TRBJ1-1, with D uncertain. The germline CDR1 and CDR2 sequences are SGHTA and FQGNSA. This CDR3 contains 13 residues. The germline V and J ends were trimmed by 3 bases and 4 bases, with 9 bases remaining between them. CDR3: CASSLGSPTEAFF. For the CDR3, the DNA is TGTGCCAGCAGCTTGGGCAGCCCCACTGAAGCTTTCTTT.

This clone has just a few counts. V and J are TRBV2 and TRBJ2-2; no reliable D call. CDR3 length: 15 residues. The V gene lost 1 base and the J gene lost 0 bases, with 6 bases spanning the gap. CDR1 SNHLY and CDR2 FYNNEI come from the germline V gene. CDR3 protein: CASSEVVANTGELFF. The CDR3 bases are TGTGCCAGCAGTGAAGTGGTCGCGAACACCGGGGAGCTGTTTTTT.

The J gene is TRBJ1-3, the V gene TRBV9; D unresolved. Trimming removed 6 bases at V and 0 bases at J, with 13 bases between. The germline V gene encodes CDR1 SGDLS and CDR2 YYNGEE. CDR3 length: 15 amino acids. The CDR3 bases are TGTGCCAGCAACCCGGGGTTCATCTCTGGAAACACCATATATTTT. Its protein is CASNPGFISGNTIYF. Drawing the rest from reference TRBV9 and TRBJ1-3, the complete variable domain is DSGVTQTPKHLITATGQRVTLRCSPRSGDLSVYWYQQSLDQGLQFLIQYYNGEERAKGNILERFSAQQFPDLHSELNLSSLELGDSALYFCASNPGFISGNTIYFGEGSWLTVV.

This chain joins TRBV19 and TRBJ2-1; a weak D match, TRBD2 (5 bases). The V gene's germline CDR1 is LNHDA and CDR2 SQIVND (reference sequence). The CDR3 spans 14 residues. V shed 10 bases and J shed 5 bases, with 18 bases lying between them. The chain's CDR3 is CATTRRERNNEQFF. In DNA form, the CDR3 reads TGTGCCACCACCCGACGGGAACGTAACAATGAGCAGTTCTTC.

The chain joins TRBV2 to TRBJ2-2; a possible D gene is TRBD1 (5 bases). The V end was cut by 4 bases, the J end by 8 bases, with 8 bases between. The CDR3 is 12 amino acids. Germline assignment: CDR1 SNHLY and CDR2 FYNNEI. CDR3 nucleotide sequence: TGTGCCAGCAGTGTAGGGGTTGGGGAGCTGTTTTTT. Translated: CASSVGVGELFF.

V is TRBV5-5 and J is TRBJ2-2, with TRBD1 matching over 12 bases. V gave up 1 base and J gave up 8 bases; unmatched junction bases: 9. Germline V gene data show CDR1 as SGHKS and CDR2 as YYEKEE (reference sequence). The CDR3 runs 17 residues. CDR3 residues: CASSLTGTGGTRGELFF. The CDR3 bases are TGTGCCAGCAGCTTGACCGGGACAGGGGGCACTAGAGGGGAGCTGTTTTTT.

This clone has only one observation. This rearrangement joins TRBV7-9 to TRBJ2-1; D might be TRBD2 (5 bases). Trimming cost V 5 bases and J 6 bases, with 14 bases left between them. Germline lookup yields CDR1 SEHNR and CDR2 FQNEAQ (reference sequence). The CDR3 extends over 14 amino acids. The CDR3: CASSVPGIINEQFF. For the CDR3, the DNA is TGTGCCAGCAGCGTCCCGGGGATAATCAATGAGCAGTTCTTC.

V is TRBV2 and J is TRBJ2-5, with a tentative D call TRBD2 (5 bases). The V end was cut by 7 bases, the J end by 2 bases, with 17 bases between. The CDR3 runs 15 residues. Germline V gene sequence: CDR1 SNHLY, CDR2 FYNNEI. The DNA for the CDR3 is TGTGCCAGCACCGTCACTTTTCGAGGGCAAGAGACCCAGTACTTC. It yields the protein CASTVTFRGQETQYF.

Notes on this clone: The same CDR3 is also encoded by other DNA sequences in this sample. This chain links TRBV11-3 with TRBJ2-2; D uncertain. This CDR3 is built from 14 residues. V lost 1 base to trimming and J lost 1 base, with 4 bases between them. Germline-derived CDR1 and CDR2 are SGHNT and YENEEA. DNA of the CDR3: TGTGCCAGCAGCTTAGGGCTGAACACCGGGGAGCTGTTTTTT. This sequence encodes CASSLGLNTGELFF.

V is TRBV19 and J is TRBJ2-1; the match to TRBD1 covers 7 bases. The CDR3 contains 13 residues. J gave up 10 bases and V 3 bases, and 6 bases lay outside the gene matches. Germline CDR1 is LNHDA and CDR2 is SQIVND (reference sequence). CDR3 sequence (DNA): TGTGCCAGTAGTATTAACAGGGGAGAGGAGCAGTTCTTC. It is translated as CASSINRGEEQFF.

This clone was observed a single time. The CDR3 DNA is TGTGCCAGCAGTCCCGGACCCCAAAGCCCCGGGGAGCTGTTTTTT. It encodes CASSPGPQSPGELFF. The chain combines TRBV27 with TRBJ2-2; D unresolved. The CDR3 spans 15 residues. V lost 5 bases to trimming and J lost 6 bases, with 16 bases between them. Germline V lookup: CDR1 MNHEY, CDR2 SMNVEV (reference sequence).

The count of this clone is one. The rearrangement links TRBV10-3 to TRBJ2-3; 12 bases align to TRBD2. CDR3 length: 18 residues. The germline gives CDR1 ENHRY, CDR2 SYGVKD. The J segment lost 1 base and the V segment lost 4 bases, leaving 9 bases of the junction unmatched. The CDR3 here is CAISGSSGRASGTDTQYF. CDR3 nucleotides: TGTGCCATCAGTGGTTCTAGCGGGAGGGCCTCGGGCACAGATACGCAGTATTTT.

The chain employs TRBV6-1 and TRBJ1-3; TRBD1 aligns across 7 bases. The CDR3 length is 15 residues. The germline V gene encodes CDR1 MNHNS and CDR2 SASEGT. V lost 4 bases to trimming and J lost 3 bases; unmatched junction nucleotides: 6. CDR3 protein: CASSVVTGYGNTIYF. As DNA, the CDR3 is TGTGCCAGCAGTGTAGTGACAGGGTATGGAAACACCATATATTTT.

This chain links TRBV7-3 with TRBJ2-3, with TRBD2 matching 9 bases. CDR3 size: 15 residues. Germline CDR1 reads SGHTA; CDR2 reads FQGTGA. Unmatched junction bases numbered 6, after V lost 4 bases and J lost 4 bases. CDR3 loop: CASSWGGRVSDTQYF. Here the CDR3 DNA reads TGTGCCAGCAGCTGGGGCGGGAGGGTTTCAGATACGCAGTATTTT.

Concerning this clone itself: Other DNA sequences in the same sample also yield this CDR3. The rearrangement links TRBV27 to TRBJ1-2, with TRBD1 matching 9 bases. Per the germline V gene, CDR1 is MNHEY and CDR2 is SMNVEV (reference sequence). Trimming took 2 bases from V and 5 from J; bases not matched to a gene: 0. The length of the CDR3 is 13 residues. CDR3 bases: TGTGCCAGCAGTTTAGGACAGGGGTATGGCTACACCTTC. It translates to CASSLGQGYGYTF.

CDR3 DNA sequence: TGCGCCAGCAGCCCAGGACTAGCGGGAGACCGCTACAATGAGCAGTTCTTC. Translating it yields CASSPGLAGDRYNEQFF. The chain has TRBV5-1 and TRBJ2-1, with 13 bases matching TRBD2. The CDR3 extends over 17 amino acids. After removal of 4 bases from V and 3 bases from J, the junction contained 7 bases not matched to a gene. Germline lookup yields CDR1 SGHRS and CDR2 YFSETQ.

This clone turned up a few times. The chain uses TRBV2 and TRBJ1-4; D perhaps matches TRBD1 (5 bases). Trimming left V 4 bases short and J 0 bases short, with 9 bases between. Germline CDR1 SNHLY, CDR2 FYNNEI. The CDR3 runs to 15 residues. The CDR3 DNA reads TGTGCCAGCAGTGGGGAAGGGGCAACTAATGAAAAACTGTTTTTT. Its protein is CASSGEGATNEKLFF. Filled out from reference TRBV2 and TRBJ1-4, the complete variable domain reads EPEVTQTPSHQVTQMGQEVILRCVPISNHLYFYWYRQILGQKVEFLVSFYNNEISEKSEIFDDQFSVERPDGSNFTLKIRSTKLEDSAMYFCASSGEGATNEKLFFGSGTQLSVL.

V and J are TRBV10-3 and TRBJ1-3; D call uncertain. This CDR3 comprises 15 residues. The V end was cut by 2 bases, the J end by 0 bases, with 8 bases between. Germline assignment: CDR1 ENHRY and CDR2 SYGVKD. The CDR3 DNA is TGTGCCATCAGTGAGAGGACCAGCTCTGGAAACACCATATATTTT. Translating it yields CAISERTSSGNTIYF.

The chain recombines TRBV11-2 with TRBJ2-7; D could derive from TRBD1 or TRBD2 (5 bases each). The germline gives CDR1 SGHAT, CDR2 FQNNGV. This CDR3 is 15 amino acids long. The germline V and J ends were trimmed by 3 bases and 5 bases, with 17 bases remaining between them. CDR3 bases: TGTGCCAGCAGCTTTACGGGGCAGGAAGGCGACGAGCAGTACTTC. This gives the protein CASSFTGQEGDEQYF.

The CDR3, as DNA: TGTGCCAGCAGCTTAGTTGGAGGGCGAGGGACCAATGAGCAGTTCTTC. It encodes CASSLVGGRGTNEQFF. The J gene is TRBJ2-1, the V gene TRBV7-6, with a tentative D call TRBD2 (6 bases). The V gene lost 1 base and the J gene lost 6 bases, with 16 bases spanning the gap. The CDR3 runs to 16 residues. CDR1 is SGHVS and CDR2 is FNYEAQ in the germline V gene.

The CDR3 here is CASSRGAVSTSGANVLTF. In nucleotides, the CDR3 is TGTGCCAGTAGTAGGGGTGCGGTGTCAACCTCTGGGGCCAACGTCCTGACTTTC. V usage is TRBV19 and J usage is TRBJ2-6; D not resolved. This CDR3 comprises 18 residues. Between the trimmed V and J ends, which lost 4 bases and 0 bases, there was a span of 16 bases. The germline gives CDR1 LNHDA, CDR2 SQIVND (reference sequence).

Here the CDR3 reads CASSLNRAGETQYF. The CDR3 DNA sequence: TGTGCCAGCAGCTTGAACAGGGCAGGGGAGACCCAGTACTTC. This chain uses TRBV7-2 with TRBJ2-5; perhaps TRBD1 as D (6 bases). V was trimmed by 3 bases and J by 5 bases, leaving 13 bases between them. This CDR3 comprises 14 residues. CDR1 SGHTA and CDR2 FQGNSA come from the germline V gene.

The V and J genes are TRBV6-1 and TRBJ2-5; D perhaps matches TRBD1 (8 bases). The CDR3 contains 14 residues. Germline values: CDR1 MNHNS, CDR2 SASEGT. V lost 7 bases to trimming and J lost 4 bases, with 16 bases between them. CDR3 protein: CASNRGGYPETQYF. Written as DNA, the CDR3 is TGTGCCAGCAACAGGGGGGGCTACCCAGAGACCCAGTACTTC.